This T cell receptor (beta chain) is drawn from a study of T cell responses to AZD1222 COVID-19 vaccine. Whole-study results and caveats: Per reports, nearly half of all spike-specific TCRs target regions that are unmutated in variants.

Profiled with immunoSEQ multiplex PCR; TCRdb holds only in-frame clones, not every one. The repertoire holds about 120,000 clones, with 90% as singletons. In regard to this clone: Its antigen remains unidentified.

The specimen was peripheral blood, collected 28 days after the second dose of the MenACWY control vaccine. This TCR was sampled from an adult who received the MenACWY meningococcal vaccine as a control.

CDR3 coding DNA: TGTGCCAGCAGCTCTGTAGCGGGGGACAATGAGCAGTTCTTC. It yields the protein CASSSVAGDNEQFF. V gene TRBV11-3 combines with J gene TRBJ2-1; 9 bases match TRBD2. J lost 5 bases, V lost 4 bases, and 3 bases had no gene match. The germline V gene has CDR1 SGHNT and CDR2 YENEEA. The CDR3 has 14 residues.